This T cell receptor (beta chain) originates from a study of blood T cell repertoires in COVID-19 (dated by TCRdb to 2020 to 2022). Regarding the complete study: The collaborator samples originated in the United States, Italy and Spain and spanned the acute and convalescent phases of COVID-19. The prospective study material was composed of cDNA or gDNA derived from T cells, B-cell-depleted T cells, or PBMCs. Subjects who had been exposed to COVID-19, were actively infected with it, or had recovered from it provided the deeply sampled blood TCRbeta repertoires that made up the dataset. A freely available public database, intended as a resource for researchers studying the immune response to SARS-CoV-2, is where the repertoires were released. Samples came from the ongoing ImmuneRACE study (first 160 participants) plus 1,254 subjects from 6 global collaborators. Sample metadata almost always included a de-identified subject ID, COVID-19 status, age in years and sex. Where HLA class I and class II types were available, the types were taken from metadata supplied by the sample provider, not from assay-based typing. Overall study outcomes, separate from this receptor: The amount of clinical and demographic metadata varied by source and participant and was provided uncurated.

The CDR3 has 15 amino acids, counting the end cysteine and phenylalanine. Kept here is only the CDR3 DNA, which spans 45 bases and is read in frame from base 1. For this chain, trimming is 0 bases at the V end and 5 bases at the J end, and the number of junction bases without a gene match is 7. CDR1 and CDR2 were assigned from the germline V gene as SGHRS and YFSETQ. Worth noting for this clone: There is no known antigen for this receptor. No much larger clonotype is one base removed from it; base qualities were not supplied.

TCRbeta CDR3 regions were amplified from genomic DNA by means of the immunoSEQ Assay, a bias-controlled multiplex PCR. The authors processed their data as follows. The number of nucleated cells in each sample was estimated by amplification of reference gene primers within the assay. To quantify the absolute abundance of each unique TCRbeta CDR3 rearrangement, sequence reads were collapsed and filtered. For each sample, productive Simpson clonality was calculated as the square root of Simpson's diversity index over productive rearrangements. Drawn from immuneACCESS, this table holds only the in-frame rearrangements with V and J called that TCRdb kept. Clones are partly lost; checked studies trace under half to an unresolved V gene and leave the rest unexplained. That table gives V, J and clone size, and the DNA gave D and trimming. Within this sample are over 150,000 clones, with 70% to 90% of them counted one time only. The ten largest account for roughly 1% of the sample.

Collaborating institutions collected whole blood in K2EDTA tubes following their own protocols. For TCRbeta analysis, collaborators shipped samples as frozen whole blood, isolated PBMCs, or DNA extracted from either of those sample types. The clonotype originates from a middle-aged man with acute or convalescent COVID-19. The rearranged segments are TRBV5-1 and TRBJ2-7, with 8 junctional bases fitting TRBD1. Sequenced sample: peripheral blood. The CDR3 region: CASSLGQGLFNEQYF. The nucleotide sequence is given as TGCGCCAGCAGCTTGGGACAGGGGCTGTTCAACGAGCAGTACTTC.